The 4 T cell receptor beta chains below were found in one sample sequenced in a study of blood T cell repertoires in COVID-19. Measured with immunoSEQ multiplex PCR; TCRdb has only the in-frame clones, and not every one. The table records about 150,000 clones, just over 85% of them present only once. The sequencing input was peripheral blood. The origin of the receptors is a man between 65 and 85 years old with acute or convalescent COVID-19.

The rearrangement uses TRBV4-2 and TRBJ2-2; 12 nucleotides agree with TRBD2. This CDR3 is built from 17 residues. The germline gives CDR1 LGHNA, CDR2 YNFKEQ. V was clipped by 3 bases and J by 2 bases; unmatched bases: 4. The CDR3 region has the DNA TGTGCCAGCAGCCATTCTAGCGGGAGGGGAAACACCGGGGAGCTGTTTTTT. It translates to CASSHSSGRGNTGELFF.

The chain uses TRBV9 and TRBJ2-7, with 9 bases lining up with TRBD1. This CDR3 comprises 14 residues. Germline loops: CDR1 SGDLS, CDR2 YYNGEE. The junction had 4 bases not matched to a gene; V was cut back by 5 bases and J by 1 base. This chain's CDR3 is CASRDRGNSYEQYF. The CDR3 coding sequence is TGTGCCAGCAGGGACAGGGGCAATTCCTACGAGCAGTACTTC. Together with reference TRBV9 and TRBJ2-7, the CDR3 gives the full variable domain: DSGVTQTPKHLITATGQRVTLRCSPRSGDLSVYWYQQSLDQGLQFLIQYYNGEERAKGNILERFSAQQFPDLHSELNLSSLELGDSALYFCASRDRGNSYEQYFGPGTRLTVT.

This chain's CDR3 is CASSQEMAGGMDTQYF. DNA of the CDR3: TGTGCCAGCAGCCAAGAAATGGCGGGAGGTATGGATACGCAGTATTTT. The V call is TRBV3-1 (or the pseudogene TRBV3-2), the J call TRBJ2-3; 8 nucleotides line up with TRBD2. V shed 0 bases and J 6 bases; nucleotides not matched to a gene: 8. Germline loops: CDR1 LGHDT, CDR2 YNNKEL (reference sequence). CDR3 size: 16 residues.

The chain recombines TRBV19 with TRBJ2-2, with 7 bases that match TRBD1. CDR3 length: 16 residues. The J segment lost 2 bases and the V segment lost 5 bases, leaving 8 bases of the junction unmatched. Germline values: CDR1 LNHDA, CDR2 SQIVND (reference sequence). As DNA, the CDR3 is TGTGCCAGTAGTTTCAACCGGGACAGCAACACCGGGGAGCTGTTTTTT. Translation: CASSFNRDSNTGELFF.